Listed below are T cell receptor beta chains from one sample, sequenced in a study of T cell repertoires in cytomegalovirus infection. Via MiXCR, TCRdb re-called the reads, giving one row per CDR3 protein. The sample contains about a million distinct CDR3 sequences, approximately 31% of which appear only once. For these receptors, no antigen is known. The input for sequencing was cultured CD8+ T cells from PBMCs, taken from culture after CMV antigen stimulation. The receptors were gathered from a human donor in good health (CMV status not recorded). Some clones in this sample may be carry-over from other donors' samples. The CDR3 runs from the conserved cysteine through the conserved F or W. The order of the fields is J gene, V gene, D gene, clone size, CDR3 DNA, CDR3 protein. A D gene is named only where the DNA matches it firmly. Only part of the rows carry a size: once, few, many, or a class if the clone is expanded.

>TRBJ2-7|TRBV6-5|.|.
TGTGCCAGCAGTTACTCGTTCGAGCAGTACTTC
CASSYSFEQYF
>TRBJ1-1|TRBV5-4|.|.
TGTGCCAGCAGCTTTTCCAGGAGTGAAGCTTTCTTT
CASSFSRSEAFF
>TRBJ1-5|TRBV27|TRBD1|.
TGTGCCAGCAGTTTATTCCCGACAGGGGGGGAGCCCCAGCATTTT
CASSLFPTGGEPQHF
>TRBJ2-1|TRBV2|TRBD1|once
TGTGCCTCTACCCAGGGGGCTAGCAATGAGCAGTTCTTC
CASTQGASNEQFF
>TRBJ2-1|TRBV5-1|.|.
TGCGCCAGCAGCCACCGGGCGATCAATGAGCAGTTCTTC
CASSHRAINEQFF
>TRBJ2-2|TRBV7-9|TRBD1|.
TGTGCCAGCAAACAGAGACAGGGAAACACCGGGGAGCTGTTTTTT
CASKQRQGNTGELFF
>TRBJ2-5|TRBV7-8|.|many
TGTGCCAGCAGCCCCCCTGGGAGGATGGAGACCCAGTACTTC
CASSPPGRMETQYF
>TRBJ1-2|TRBV12-3/TRBV12-4|.|many
TGTGCCAGCAGTACAGGGCGGTATGGCTACACCTTC
CASSTGRYGYTF
>TRBJ1-4|TRBV11-2|.|few
TGTGCCAGCAGCTTAGTAGAGGGGCCCCATCGCGAAAAACTGTTTTTT
CASSLVEGPHREKLFF
>TRBJ1-2|TRBV5-4|.|few
TGTGCCAGCAGCGAACTTCCGGGACTGAGAGCTAACTATGGCTACACCTTC
CASSELPGLRANYGYTF
>TRBJ2-7|TRBV7-2|TRBD1|.
TGTGCCAGCAGCCCGGACAGGGGAACTCCCTACGAGCAGTACTTC
CASSPDRGTPYEQYF
>TRBJ2-3|TRBV4-2|TRBD2|.
TGTGCCAGCAGCCAAGATCCGATCCGATTAACTAGCGGGGTAAATACGCAGTATTTT
CASSQDPIRLTSGVNTQYF
>TRBJ1-5|TRBV7-2|.|many
TGTGCCAGCAGCCCCTGGAGCAATCAGCCCCAGCATTTT
CASSPWSNQPQHF
>TRBJ2-1|TRBV12-5|.|.
TGTGCTAGTGGTTTCGGCAGGGGCGATGAGCAGTTCTTC
CASGFGRGDEQFF
>TRBJ2-5|TRBV5-6|.|.
TGTGCCAGCATCTTGTACCAAGAGACCCAGTACTTC
CASILYQETQYF
>TRBJ2-2|TRBV7-7|TRBD1|many
TGTGCTAGCAGCTTAGCCGGACAGGGGGCGCCGTCCACCGGGGAGCTGTTTTTT
CASSLAGQGAPSTGELFF
>TRBJ2-2|TRBV7-8|TRBD1|many
TGTGCCAGCAGCTTATGGGTTGCTACAGGGGACACCGGGGAGCTGTTTTTT
CASSLWVATGDTGELFF
>TRBJ1-1|TRBV20-1|.|.
TGCAGTGCTAGAGATTTTAGGGGGGCGAGCACTGAAGCTTTCTTT
CSARDFRGASTEAFF
>TRBJ2-1|TRBV7-8|.|few
TGTGCCAGCAGCTTAGCCTCTGGGGGAGATGAGCAGTTCTTC
CASSLASGGDEQFF
>TRBJ1-2|TRBV5-1|TRBD1|.
TGCGCCAGCAGACTAACCGGGACAGATTATTATGGCTACACCTTC
CASRLTGTDYYGYTF
>TRBJ2-2|TRBV12-3/TRBV12-4|.|few
TGTGCCAGCAGTCCCGGGACGTACACCGGGGAGCTGTTTTTT
CASSPGTYTGELFF
>TRBJ2-2|TRBV24-1|TRBD1|few
TGTGCCACCAGGGGTTCAAGGGGGCTGAACACCGGGGAGCTGTTTTTT
CATRGSRGLNTGELFF
>TRBJ1-1|TRBV29-1|TRBD1|.
TGCAGCGTTGAAGTATGGACAGGGGAAGCTTTCTTT
CSVEVWTGEAFF
>TRBJ2-7|TRBV12-3/TRBV12-4|.|.
TGTGCCAGCAGTTCCCTCGGTGGGGGTTCCCCCTACTTC
CASSSLGGGSPYF
>TRBJ1-2|TRBV19|TRBD1|few
TGTGCCAGTAGTATAAGGGACAGGGGTGAGGACTATGGCTACACCTTC
CASSIRDRGEDYGYTF
>TRBJ1-6|TRBV28|.|.
TGTGCCAACAGTTTAAGGTCGGGGGGTGCATCCTATAATTCACCCCTCCACTTT
CANSLRSGGASYNSPLHF
>TRBJ2-5|TRBV12-3/TRBV12-4|.|many
TGTGCCAGCAGTTTAACGGCATGGTCGGAGACCCAGTACTTC
CASSLTAWSETQYF
>TRBJ2-1|TRBV6-5|.|once
TGTGCCAGCAGCCCCTCTTCGGTCCGCGATGAGCAGTTCTTC
CASSPSSVRDEQFF
>TRBJ2-5|TRBV7-8|.|many
TGTGCCAGCAGCTTACTGGGGAACACCCAAGAGACCCAGTACTTC
CASSLLGNTQETQYF
>TRBJ2-3|TRBV12-5|.|.
TGTGCTAGTGGTTTGGGAGGGCATAGCACAGATACGCAGTATTTT
CASGLGGHSTDTQYF
>TRBJ2-3|TRBV25-1|TRBD1|.
TGTGCCAGCAGTAGTTGGGACAGGGGGAAGATCACAGATACGCAGTATTTT
CASSSWDRGKITDTQYF
>TRBJ2-1|TRBV19|TRBD2|once
TGTGCCAGTGCACTAGCGGCAAACAATGAGCAGTTCTTC
CASALAANNEQFF
>TRBJ2-7|TRBV27|TRBD2|few
TGTGCCAGCAGCTTTGGGGCCAACGGGAGGGAGCAGTACTTC
CASSFGANGREQYF
>TRBJ1-1|TRBV27|.|.
TGTGCCAGCAGTTTATCGAGACAGATGAACACTGAAGCTTTCTTT
CASSLSRQMNTEAFF
>TRBJ2-1|TRBV12-3/TRBV12-4|.|.
TGTGCCAGCAGTTCCATAGTTGAGCAGTTCTTC
CASSSIVEQFF
>TRBJ2-3|TRBV6-4|TRBD2|once
TGTGCCAGCAGTGAGAGTGCGGGGGGGCCCCCAGATACGCAGTATTTT
CASSESAGGPPDTQYF
>TRBJ1-4|TRBV20-1|.|.
TGCAGTGCAAGGGGCGACGAATCTGTTGAAAAACTGTTTTTT
CSARGDESVEKLFF
>TRBJ2-1|TRBV19|TRBD2|.
TGTGCCAGTAGTAGAAGACTAGCGGGGTACAATGAGCAGTTCTTC
CASSRRLAGYNEQFF
>TRBJ2-1|TRBV11-2|TRBD1|many
TGTGCCAGCAGCTACCGGGACAGATACAATGAGCAGTTCTTC
CASSYRDRYNEQFF
>TRBJ1-1|TRBV7-6|.|few
TGTGCCAGCAGCCGAGTCGGGGGGGGTCAAACTGAAGCTTTCTTT
CASSRVGGGQTEAFF
>TRBJ2-7|TRBV27|TRBD2|few
TGTGCCAGCAGTTTTTACGGGACTAGCGGCGAGCAGTACTTC
CASSFYGTSGEQYF
>TRBJ2-2|TRBV12-3/TRBV12-4|.|.
TGTGCCAGCACGAAGGGGGGGGAGAACACCGGGGAGCTGTTTTTT
CASTKGGENTGELFF
>TRBJ2-1|TRBV27|TRBD2|.
TGTGCCAGCAGTTTTCTCGGGACTAGCGGGGGGAGCTCCTACAATGAGCAGTTCTTC
CASSFLGTSGGSSYNEQFF
>TRBJ2-1|TRBV9|TRBD2|.
TGTGCCAGCGCCCTCCTAGCGGGGGATTACAATGAGCAGTTCTTC
CASALLAGDYNEQFF
>TRBJ1-1|TRBV7-9|.|.
TGTGCCAGCAGCCCCTCCGGGCAGGTACCTATGAACACTGAAGCTTTCTTT
CASSPSGQVPMNTEAFF
>TRBJ2-5|TRBV5-6|.|many
TGTGCCAGCAGCCGGCGTCGTTGGTTCCAAGAGACCCAGTACTTC
CASSRRRWFQETQYF
>TRBJ2-7|TRBV6-2/TRBV6-3|.|.
TGTGCCAGCAGTTACTCCTCCCCGTATTACGAGCAGTACTTC
CASSYSSPYYEQYF
>TRBJ2-1|TRBV5-4|.|.
TGTGCCAGCAGCTTAGCCGTCAGCCTTGAGCAGTTCTTC
CASSLAVSLEQFF
>TRBJ2-5|TRBV27|TRBD2|.
TGTGCCAGCAGTTGGCGGGGGGGGGCCTTGCAAGAGACCCAGTACTTC
CASSWRGGALQETQYF
>TRBJ2-1|TRBV28|TRBD1|few
TGTGCCAGCAGTTTAACAGGGGTTGGAGGTGAGCAGTTCTTC
CASSLTGVGGEQFF
>TRBJ1-2|TRBV7-9|TRBD1|.
TGTGCCAGCAGCACGGGGACAGGGGGCACCTATGGCTACACCTTC
CASSTGTGGTYGYTF
>TRBJ2-5|TRBV7-2|TRBD1|.
TGTGCCAGCAGCTTAACCCATCGACAGGGGGTGAGAGAGACCCAGTACTTC
CASSLTHRQGVRETQYF
>TRBJ2-2|TRBV27|TRBD2|few
TGTGCCAGCAGTCCCGGGACTAGCGGGTTCACCGGGGAGCTGTTTTTT
CASSPGTSGFTGELFF
>TRBJ2-1|TRBV12-5|.|few
TGTGCTAGTGCCGGTGCAACCTACAATGAGCAGTTCTTC
CASAGATYNEQFF